This T cell receptor beta chain was observed in a study of T cells in localized non-small cell lung cancer (TCRdb year 2020). Regarding the study in general: Comparing tumors with uninvolved tumor-adjacent lungs, the study looked at the T cell repertoires of 200 to 250 patients with early-stage NSCLC. The cohort consisted of under 300 treatment-naive NSCLC patients whose localized lung tumors had been resected. The mean age of the NSCLC patients was roughly 70 years, with 130 or so men and 100 to 110 women. What the authors observed across the whole study: Because of the exploratory design, TCR variables were selected using unadjusted p-values without false-discovery rate correction. Higher T cell density in blood was associated with longer overall survival, whereas higher clonality in adjacent lung was associated with shorter survival. Because multi-region tumor sequencing was not done, intratumor heterogeneity could not be ruled out. Of the top 100 tumor clones, a median of 57 were detected in paired uninvolved adjacent lung; roughly 29 were also among that lung's top 100. Uninvolved tumor-adjacent lung showed the highest T cell clonality, higher than tumor, which suggests more focused antigenic responses in the adjacent lung.

From V the trimming removes 6 bases and from J it removes 7 bases, while the gene matches leave 10 bases of the junction unaccounted for. From cysteine to phenylalanine, the CDR3 is 15 amino acids long. The CDR3 DNA has 45 bases and is translated from base 1. Via the germline V gene, CDR1 is LGHNA and CDR2 YNFKEQ. As regards this clone: Its antigen is unknown. Base qualities are not provided; no much larger clone lies one nucleotide away.

At diagnosis, peripheral blood, uninvolved tumor-adjacent lung and tumor were collected and stored as a combination of fresh-frozen and FFPE material. For TCR repertoire profiling, blood samples were analyzed as peripheral blood mononuclear cells. The immunoSEQ Assay was used to sequence TCR beta CDR3 regions from DNA. The source study handled its data this way. T cell density was computed as TCR beta template counts normalized to usable DNA estimated by amplifying housekeeping genes. Richness was estimated using the preseqR package, with extrapolation to 400,000 templates for PBMC samples and to 120,000 templates for tissue samples. Clonality was defined by subtracting Pielou's evenness from one. Tissue-enriched TCRs were identified by differential abundance testing using productive amino-acid clonotypes, minimum total count 5 and alpha 0.1. The Jaccard Index and the Morisita Overlap Index were used to measure how much the repertoires overlapped between compartments. GLIPH grouped TCR beta CDR3s together with public tetramer-defined viral CDR3s, and a viral motif had to include at least three viral sequences and show V-gene enrichment. The clones in this table, taken by TCRdb from immuneACCESS, are in-frame only. Not every clone is retained; where verified, under half of the shortfall comes from an unresolved V gene, and the cause of the rest is unknown. The V and J calls and clone size are taken from that table; D and trimming were inferred from the DNA. This sample comprises about 52,000 clones, about 87% of them detected only once. Roughly a sixth of the sample lies in the top ten.

The sequence joins TRBV4-2 to TRBJ2-1, and TRBD2 aligns with 9 junction nucleotides. The sample here was PBMCs, taken before any cancer treatment. This clonotype originated in a female donor with stage II lung adenocarcinoma. The CDR3 sequence is CASSPTAGGWNEQFF. Here is the DNA: TGTGCCAGCAGTCCCACGGCGGGGGGGTGGAATGAGCAGTTCTTC.